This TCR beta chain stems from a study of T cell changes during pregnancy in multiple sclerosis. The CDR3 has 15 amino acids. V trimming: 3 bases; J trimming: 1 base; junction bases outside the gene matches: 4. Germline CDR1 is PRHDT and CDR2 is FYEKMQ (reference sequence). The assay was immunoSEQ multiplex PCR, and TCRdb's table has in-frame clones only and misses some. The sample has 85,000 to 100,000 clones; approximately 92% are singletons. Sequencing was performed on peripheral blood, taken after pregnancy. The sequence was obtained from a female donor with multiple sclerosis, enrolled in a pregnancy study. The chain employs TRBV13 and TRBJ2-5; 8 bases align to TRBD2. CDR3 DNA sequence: TGTGCCAGCAGCTTTTCCCTAGCGGGCCAAGAGACCCAGTACTTC. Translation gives CASSFSLAGQETQYF.